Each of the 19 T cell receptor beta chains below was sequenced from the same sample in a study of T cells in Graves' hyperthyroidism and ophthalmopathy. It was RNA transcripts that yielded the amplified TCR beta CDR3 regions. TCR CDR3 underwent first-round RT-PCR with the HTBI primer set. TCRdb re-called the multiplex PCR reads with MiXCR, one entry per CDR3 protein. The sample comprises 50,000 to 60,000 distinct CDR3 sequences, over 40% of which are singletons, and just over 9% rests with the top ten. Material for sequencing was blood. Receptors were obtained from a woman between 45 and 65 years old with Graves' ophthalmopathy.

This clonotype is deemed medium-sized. This chain's CDR3 is CATSDPRTGANYGYTF. The CDR3 DNA sequence: TGTGCCACCAGTGATCCGAGGACAGGGGCGAACTATGGCTACACCTTC. The chain is built from TRBV24-1 and TRBJ1-2, with 9 bases fitting TRBD1. The germline V gene has CDR1 KGHDR and CDR2 SFDVKD. V was pared by 3 bases and J by 2 bases, with 6 bases of the junction left unmatched. This CDR3 region has 16 residues.

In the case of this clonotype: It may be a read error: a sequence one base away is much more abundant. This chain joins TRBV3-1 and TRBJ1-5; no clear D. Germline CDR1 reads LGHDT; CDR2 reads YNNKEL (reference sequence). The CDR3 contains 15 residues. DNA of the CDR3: TGTGCCAGCAGCCAAGGAAACTTAGGCAATCAGACCCAGCATTTT. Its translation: CASSQGNLGNQTQHF.

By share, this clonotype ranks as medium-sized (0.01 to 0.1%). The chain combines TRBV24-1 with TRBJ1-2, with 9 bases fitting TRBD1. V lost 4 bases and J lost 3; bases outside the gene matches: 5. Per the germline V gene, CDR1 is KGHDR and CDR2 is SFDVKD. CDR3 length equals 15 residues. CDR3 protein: CATSDPGQGHYGYTF. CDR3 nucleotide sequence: TGTGCCACCAGTGACCCGGGACAGGGTCACTATGGCTACACCTTC.

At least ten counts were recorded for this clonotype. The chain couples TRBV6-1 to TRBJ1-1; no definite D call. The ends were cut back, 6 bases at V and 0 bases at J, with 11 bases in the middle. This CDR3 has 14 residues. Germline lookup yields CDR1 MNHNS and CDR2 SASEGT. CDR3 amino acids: CASRLPRVNTEAFF. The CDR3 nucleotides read TGTGCCAGCAGATTGCCCAGAGTGAACACTGAAGCTTTCTTT.

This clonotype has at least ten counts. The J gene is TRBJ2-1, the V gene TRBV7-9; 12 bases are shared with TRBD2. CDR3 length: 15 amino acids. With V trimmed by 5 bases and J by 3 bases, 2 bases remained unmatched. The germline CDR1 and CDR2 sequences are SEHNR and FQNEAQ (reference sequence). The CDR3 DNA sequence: TGTGCCAGCAGCCCGACTAGCGGGGGCTACAATGAGCAGTTCTTC. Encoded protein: CASSPTSGGYNEQFF. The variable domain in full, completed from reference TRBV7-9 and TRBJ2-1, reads DTGVSQNPRHKITKRGQNVTFRCDPISEHNRLYWYRQTLGQGPEFLTYFQNEAQLEKSRLLSDRFSAERPKGSFSTLEIQRTEQGDSAMYLCASSPTSGGYNEQFFGPGTRLTVL.

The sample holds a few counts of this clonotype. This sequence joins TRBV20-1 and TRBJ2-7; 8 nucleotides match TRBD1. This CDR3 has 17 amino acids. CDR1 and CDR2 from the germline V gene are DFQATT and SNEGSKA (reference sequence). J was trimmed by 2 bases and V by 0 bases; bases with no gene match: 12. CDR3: CSARDFLRPGGAYEQYF. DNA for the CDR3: TGCAGTGCTAGAGATTTTCTCCGGCCAGGGGGCGCCTACGAGCAGTACTTC.

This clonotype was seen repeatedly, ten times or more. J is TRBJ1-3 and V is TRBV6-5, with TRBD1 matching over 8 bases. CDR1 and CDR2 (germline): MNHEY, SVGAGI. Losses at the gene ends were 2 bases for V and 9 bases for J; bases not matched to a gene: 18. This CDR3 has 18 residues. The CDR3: CASSYLPGQDSDVGTIYF. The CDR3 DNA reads TGTGCCAGCAGTTACCTACCGGGACAGGACTCCGACGTGGGCACCATATATTTT.

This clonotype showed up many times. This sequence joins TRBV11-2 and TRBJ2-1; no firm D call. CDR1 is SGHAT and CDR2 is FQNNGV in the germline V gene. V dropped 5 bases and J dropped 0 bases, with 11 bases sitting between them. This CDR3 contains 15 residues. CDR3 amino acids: CASSVDLSSYNEQFF. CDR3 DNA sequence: TGTGCCAGCAGCGTTGACTTGAGCTCCTACAATGAGCAGTTCTTC.

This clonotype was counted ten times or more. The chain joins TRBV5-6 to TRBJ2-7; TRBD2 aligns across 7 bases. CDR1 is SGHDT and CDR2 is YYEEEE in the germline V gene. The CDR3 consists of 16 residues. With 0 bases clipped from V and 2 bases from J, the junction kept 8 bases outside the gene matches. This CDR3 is CASSLDVGGFTYEQYF. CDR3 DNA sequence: TGTGCCAGCAGCTTGGATGTCGGGGGGTTTACCTACGAGCAGTACTTC.

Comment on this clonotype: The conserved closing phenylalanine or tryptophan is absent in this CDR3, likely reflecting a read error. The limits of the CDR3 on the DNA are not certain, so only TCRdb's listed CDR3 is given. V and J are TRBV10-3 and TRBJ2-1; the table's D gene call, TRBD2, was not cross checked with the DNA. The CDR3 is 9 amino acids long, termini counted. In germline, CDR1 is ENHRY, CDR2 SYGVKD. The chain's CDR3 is CVIGTNMFL.

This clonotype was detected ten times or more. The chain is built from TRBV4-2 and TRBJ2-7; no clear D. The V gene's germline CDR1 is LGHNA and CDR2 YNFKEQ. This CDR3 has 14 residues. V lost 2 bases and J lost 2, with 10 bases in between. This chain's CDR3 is CASSQMGSAYEQYF. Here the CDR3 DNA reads TGTGCCAGCAGCCAAATGGGCAGCGCCTACGAGCAGTACTTC.

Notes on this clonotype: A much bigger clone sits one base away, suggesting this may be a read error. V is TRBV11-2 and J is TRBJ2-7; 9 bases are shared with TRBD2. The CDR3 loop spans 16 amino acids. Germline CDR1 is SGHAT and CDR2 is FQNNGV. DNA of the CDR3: TGTGCCAGCAGCTACAATAGCGGGAGAAGAGACTACAAGCAGTACTTC. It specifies CASSYNSGRRDYKQYF.

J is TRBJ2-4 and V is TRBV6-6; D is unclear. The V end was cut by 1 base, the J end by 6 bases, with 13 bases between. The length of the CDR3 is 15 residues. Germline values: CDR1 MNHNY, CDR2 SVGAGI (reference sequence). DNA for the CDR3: TGTGCCAGCAGTTACTTGAAAGCCGGGCGAAACATTCAGTACTTC. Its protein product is CASSYLKAGRNIQYF.

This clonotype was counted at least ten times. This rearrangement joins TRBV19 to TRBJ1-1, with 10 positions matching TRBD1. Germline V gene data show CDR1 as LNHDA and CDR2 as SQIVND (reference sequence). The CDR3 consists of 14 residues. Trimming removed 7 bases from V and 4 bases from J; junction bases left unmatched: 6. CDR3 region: CASNQDRGITEAFF. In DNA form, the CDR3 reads TGTGCCAGTAATCAGGACAGGGGGATCACTGAAGCTTTCTTT.

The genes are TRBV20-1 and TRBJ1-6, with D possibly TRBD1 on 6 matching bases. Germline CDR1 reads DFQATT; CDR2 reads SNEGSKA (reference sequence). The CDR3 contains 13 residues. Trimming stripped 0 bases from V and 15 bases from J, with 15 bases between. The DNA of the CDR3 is TGCAGTGCTAGAGAAGGGGGAGAGGACCTCCTCCACTTT. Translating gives CSAREGGEDLLHF.

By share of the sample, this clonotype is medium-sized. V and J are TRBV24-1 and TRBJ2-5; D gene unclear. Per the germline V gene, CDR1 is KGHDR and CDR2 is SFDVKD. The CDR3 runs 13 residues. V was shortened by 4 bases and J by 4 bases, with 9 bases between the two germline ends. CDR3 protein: CATSDYDGETQYF. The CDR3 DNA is TGTGCCACCAGTGACTACGATGGAGAGACCCAGTACTTC.

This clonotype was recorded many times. DNA for the CDR3: TGTGCCAGCAGCCCATCCCGACTAGCGGGATACTACGAGCAGTACTTC. Amino acids: CASSPSRLAGYYEQYF. The chain links TRBV7-2 to TRBJ2-7; TRBD2 agrees at 11 bases. The CDR3 length is 16 residues. Germline assignment: CDR1 SGHTA and CDR2 FQGNSA. Germline trimming cut 5 bases from V and 3 bases from J; bases unmatched to any gene: 9.

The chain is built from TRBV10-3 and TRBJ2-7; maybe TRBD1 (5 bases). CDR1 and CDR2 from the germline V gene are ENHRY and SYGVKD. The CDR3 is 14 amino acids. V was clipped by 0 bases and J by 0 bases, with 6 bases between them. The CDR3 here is CAISESGHSYEQYF. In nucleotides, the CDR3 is TGTGCCATCAGTGAGTCGGGGCACTCCTACGAGCAGTACTTC.

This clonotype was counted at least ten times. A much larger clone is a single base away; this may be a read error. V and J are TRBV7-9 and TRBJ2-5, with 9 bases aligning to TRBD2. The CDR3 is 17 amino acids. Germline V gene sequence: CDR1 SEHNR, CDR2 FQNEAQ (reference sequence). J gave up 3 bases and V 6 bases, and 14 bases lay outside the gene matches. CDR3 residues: CASSQAFSGGNKETQYF. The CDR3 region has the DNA TGTGCCAGCAGTCAAGCTTTTAGCGGGGGAAACAAAGAGACCCAGTACTTC.